This TCR beta chain derives from a study of blood T cells in healthy people across ages. Whole-study findings and limits: Total diversity from one million sequenced T cells was likely underestimated. Donor CMV infection status was unknown, possibly confounding age-related changes in expanded clonotypes. Naive CD4+ cell counts and diversity both ran higher in long-lived than in aged donors.

J gave up 3 bases and V 0 bases, and 8 bases lay outside the gene matches. The CDR3 is 17 amino acids. Germline CDR1 and CDR2: LGHNA and YSLEER. A second PCR of roughly 7 to 11 cycles used a sample-barcoded 5' primer and a J-beta primer mix. Unique molecular identifiers of 12 random nucleotides labeled each cDNA. TCRdb reprocessed the 5' RACE reads with MiXCR, giving one entry per CDR3 protein. The data contain fewer than 1,000,000 distinct CDR3 sequences, roughly 44% of them singletons. Points on this clonotype: No antigen is known for it.

The sample was blood. The rearrangement uses TRBV4-3 and TRBJ2-3; 8 bases are a match to TRBD2. This TCR came from a man aged 60 to 69 in good health. The CDR3 region is CASSQDLRGGRTDTQYF. The CDR3 region has the DNA TGCGCCAGCAGCCAAGATTTACGGGGGGGCCGGACAGATACGCAGTATTTT.